The rows below give T cell receptor beta chains drawn from one sample of a study of blood T cell repertoires in COVID-19. Here immunoSEQ multiplex PCR was the method, and the copy in TCRdb shows in-frame clones only, minus some. The sample has approximately 170,000 clones, around 89% seen once. Specimen: peripheral blood. The receptors stem from a man aged 55 to 70 with acute or convalescent COVID-19. The CDR3 runs from the conserved cysteine through the conserved F or W. Each record gives: D gene, clone size, V gene, J gene, CDR3 DNA, CDR3 protein. D genes are given only for firm matches. Expanded clones get a size class; other rows say once, few or many, or leave the size out.

D gene: TRBD2; clone size: -; V gene: TRBV6-5; J gene: TRBJ2-7; CDR3 DNA: TGTGCCAGCAATCCAGGGACTATCTACTCCTACGAGCAGTACTTC; CDR3 protein: CASNPGTIYSYEQYF
D gene: TRBD1; clone size: -; V gene: TRBV6-5; J gene: TRBJ1-2; CDR3 DNA: TGTGCCAGCAGTTCCCACGGACAGGGGGGAGGCTACACCTTC; CDR3 protein: CASSSHGQGGGYTF
D gene: TRBD2; clone size: -; V gene: TRBV5-4; J gene: TRBJ2-3; CDR3 DNA: TGTGCCAGCAGCTTACCTAGCGGGAGTCCAGATACGCAGTATTTT; CDR3 protein: CASSLPSGSPDTQYF
D gene: TRBD1; clone size: few; V gene: TRBV27; J gene: TRBJ1-2; CDR3 DNA: TGTGCCAGCAGTTTAACCCGGACAGGGGCGAACTATGGCTACACCTTC; CDR3 protein: CASSLTRTGANYGYTF
D gene: -; clone size: -; V gene: TRBV9; J gene: TRBJ2-4; CDR3 DNA: TGTGCCAGCAGCGTAGGTCCAGAAAACATTCAGTACTTC; CDR3 protein: CASSVGPENIQYF
D gene: -; clone size: -; V gene: TRBV10-3; J gene: TRBJ1-3; CDR3 DNA: TGTGCCATCAGCGACAGGAGCTCTGGAAACACCATATATTTT; CDR3 protein: CAISDRSSGNTIYF
D gene: TRBD2; clone size: -; V gene: TRBV30; J gene: TRBJ2-1; CDR3 DNA: TGTGCCTGGAGTGGAGGCCTTCAGGAGCGGGGGGCCGCCGGGATTTACAATGAGCAGTTCTTC; CDR3 protein: CAWSGGLQERGAAGIYNEQFF
D gene: -; clone size: -; V gene: TRBV7-9; J gene: TRBJ1-1; CDR3 DNA: TGTGCCAGCAGCTTAGCATTAGAGAACACTGAAGCTTTCTTT; CDR3 protein: CASSLALENTEAFF
D gene: TRBD1; clone size: -; V gene: TRBV5-1; J gene: TRBJ1-1; CDR3 DNA: TGCGCCAGCAGCGAACGACAGGGGGCGAACACTGAAGCTTTCTTT; CDR3 protein: CASSERQGANTEAFF
D gene: TRBD1; clone size: -; V gene: TRBV29-1; J gene: TRBJ1-4; CDR3 DNA: TGCAGCGTCTACGACAGGGGCTATAATGAAAAACTGTTTTTT; CDR3 protein: CSVYDRGYNEKLFF
D gene: -; clone size: -; V gene: TRBV30; J gene: TRBJ1-1; CDR3 DNA: TGTGCCTGGAGCGGGTACAGGGAAGCTTTCTTT; CDR3 protein: CAWSGYREAFF